Each of the 11 T cell receptor beta chains below was sequenced from the same sample in a study of blood T cell repertoires in COVID-19. The repertoire was sequenced with immunoSEQ multiplex PCR; TCRdb's copy has only in-frame clones and lacks some. The sample has tens of thousands of clones, approximately 80% seen once. Source material: peripheral blood. The source of these receptors is a man aged 60-69 years with active or convalescent COVID-19.

The rearrangement joins TRBV6-5 to TRBJ1-5, with 9 nucleotides matching TRBD1. CDR1 and CDR2 from the germline V gene are MNHEY and SVGAGI. V shed 0 bases and J 3 bases; nucleotides not matched to a gene: 3. The CDR3 consists of 16 residues. The CDR3 loop reads CASSYSWTGANQPQHF. The CDR3 DNA reads as TGTGCCAGCAGTTACTCGTGGACAGGGGCCAATCAGCCCCAGCATTTT.

This clone appeared a single time. The CDR3 DNA reads TGTGCCAGCAGTCGTGGACAGGAGCCTTCGGATGGCTACACCTTC. Its translation is CASSRGQEPSDGYTF. The chain has TRBV2 and TRBJ1-2, with 7 nucleotides matching TRBD1. Germline-derived CDR1 and CDR2 are SNHLY and FYNNEI. The CDR3 spans 15 residues. Trimming cost V 5 bases and J 6 bases; bases outside gene matches: 12.

This rearrangement joins TRBV3-1 (or the pseudogene TRBV3-2) to TRBJ1-5; 9 nucleotides agree with TRBD1. The V gene end was trimmed by 6 bases and the J gene end by 7 bases; junction bases not matched to a gene: 7. CDR1 is LGHDT, CDR2 YNNKEL, per germline (reference sequence). The CDR3 has 14 amino acids. The CDR3 loop is CASSQGQGRQPQHF. The CDR3 coding sequence is TGTGCCAGCAGTCAGGGACAGGGACGGCAGCCCCAGCATTTT.

This clone was picked up a small number of times. This sequence joins TRBV6-6 and TRBJ1-6; TRBD1 might be the D (6 bases). In germline, CDR1 is MNHNY, CDR2 SVGAGI (reference sequence). With 4 bases removed from V and 4 bases from J, the gap between germline ends came to 8 bases. The CDR3 is made up of 14 amino acids. The CDR3 DNA follows: TGTGCCAGCAGTTGGGACACTTATAATTCACCCCTCCACTTT. Translated: CASSWDTYNSPLHF.

The chain combines TRBV18 with TRBJ1-6; no definite D call. The V gene's germline CDR1 is KGHSH and CDR2 LQKENI. The CDR3 totals 15 residues. V was pared by 2 bases and J by 0 bases, with 5 bases between. The DNA for the CDR3 is TGTGCCAGCTCACCAGGCCTCTCCTATAATTCACCCCTCCACTTT. This translates into CASSPGLSYNSPLHF.

This sequence joins TRBV24-1 and TRBJ2-5, with D perhaps TRBD2 (5 bases). Germline CDR1 reads KGHDR; CDR2 reads SFDVKD. The length of the CDR3 is 16 residues. Trimming took 1 base from V and 1 from J, leaving 12 bases between them. CDR3 bases: TGTGCCACCAGTGATTTAGGGCAGACTACCCAAGAGACCCAGTACTTC. It yields the protein CATSDLGQTTQETQYF.

This clone was picked up many times. A far larger clone is just one base off, so this is likely a read error. CDR3 in DNA: TGTGCCAGCAGCTACGGGGGGGGCTACGAGCAGTACTTC. Encoded protein: CASSYGGGYEQYF. The chain carries TRBV5-4 and TRBJ2-7; TRBD2 matches at 8 bases. The CDR3 spans 13 residues. Germline CDR1 SGHNT, CDR2 YYREEE (reference sequence). J was trimmed by 3 bases and V by 3 bases; bases with no gene match: 2.

V and J are TRBV14 and TRBJ1-2, with D possibly matching TRBD1 (6 bases). The CDR3 loop spans 13 amino acids. Trimming removed 5 bases at V and 4 bases at J, with 11 bases between. Germline assignment: CDR1 SGHDN and CDR2 FVKESK. CDR3 region: CASSLDRIYGYTF. In DNA, the CDR3 is TGTGCCAGCAGCTTAGACAGGATCTATGGCTACACCTTC.

V gene TRBV5-4 combines with J gene TRBJ2-5, with 13 bases aligning to TRBD2. CDR1 is SGHNT, CDR2 YYREEE, per germline (reference sequence). This CDR3 has 17 residues. The junction had 7 bases not matched to a gene; V was cut back by 0 bases and J by 5 bases. CDR3 sequence: CASSLGLAGGQGETQYF. The CDR3 DNA follows: TGTGCCAGCAGCTTGGGACTAGCGGGGGGCCAGGGGGAGACCCAGTACTTC.

The CDR3 nucleotides read TGTGCCAGCTCACCGACGCGGGGAACTCTGGGGGATGAGCAGTTCTTC. Protein: CASSPTRGTLGDEQFF. V gene TRBV18 combines with J gene TRBJ2-1; D perhaps matches TRBD2 (6 bases). Germline CDR1 KGHSH, CDR2 LQKENI. CDR3 length equals 16 residues. Trimming took off 3 bases at V and 8 bases at J, with 20 bases between the two ends.

This clone appeared a few times. The V gene is TRBV13, the J gene TRBJ2-7, with TRBD1 identical over 9 bases. CDR1 is PRHDT and CDR2 is FYEKMQ in the germline V gene (reference sequence). The junction had 5 bases not matched to a gene; V was cut back by 1 base and J by 4 bases. The CDR3 sequence is 15 residues long. As DNA, the CDR3 is TGTGCCAGCAGCTTAGAGGGACAGGGAAATTACGAGCAGTACTTC. It yields the protein CASSLEGQGNYEQYF.